This T cell receptor beta chain was retrieved from a study of blood T cell repertoires in COVID-19 (dated by TCRdb to about 2020). About the investigation overall: Collaborator samples came from the United States, Italy and Spain and covered acute and convalescent phases of COVID-19. The prospective study material was composed of cDNA or gDNA derived from T cells, B-cell-depleted T cells, or PBMCs. Deeply sampled blood TCRbeta repertoires from subjects exposed to, actively infected with, or recovered from COVID-19 were included in the dataset. The repertoires were released in a freely available public database meant as a resource for research on the immune response to SARS-CoV-2. The samples were drawn from the first 160 participants of the ongoing ImmuneRACE study and from 950 to 1,500 subjects provided by 6 global collaborators. The sample metadata nearly always contained a de-identified subject ID, COVID-19 status, age in years and sex. Where HLA class I and class II types were available, the types were taken from metadata supplied by the sample provider, not from assay-based typing. General conclusions and limits of the study: Clinical and demographic metadata were provided uncurated, with the amount varying by source and participant.

The collaborating institutions used their own protocols to collect whole blood in K2EDTA tubes. For TCRbeta analysis, collaborators shipped samples as frozen whole blood, isolated PBMCs, or DNA extracted from either of those sample types. The immunoSEQ Assay, a bias-controlled multiplex PCR, was used to amplify TCRbeta CDR3 regions from genomic DNA. Per the authors' processing: Within the assay, amplification of reference gene primers was used to estimate how many nucleated cells each sample contained. To quantify the absolute abundance of each unique TCRbeta CDR3 rearrangement, sequence reads were collapsed and filtered. For each sample, productive Simpson clonality was calculated by taking the square root of Simpson's diversity index across productive rearrangements. TCRdb limited this immuneACCESS table to in-frame rearrangements with V and J called. A share of clones is missing; checked studies link under half to unresolved V genes, and the rest is unexplained. V, J and clone size are taken as reported in that table, and D and trimming were inferred from the DNA itself. The sample contains around 200,000 clones, around 83% of them found a single time. Around 4.9% of the sample goes to the ten largest clones.

This clone has more than one count but fewer than ten. Its antigen remains undetermined. No per-base quality is available; no much larger clone lies one base away. The clonotype originates from a woman older than 75 with acute or convalescent COVID-19. The sequenced sample consisted of peripheral blood.

The base sequence is TGCGCCAGCAGCTTCCTAGCGGGAGGTCTTAGCTCCTACAATGAGCAGTTCTTC. This yields the protein CASSFLAGGLSSYNEQFF. This sequence uses TRBV5-1 and TRBJ2-1, and TRBD2 aligns with 11 junction nucleotides. Its CDR3 holds 18 amino acids, cysteine through phenylalanine. Left in the record is the CDR3 DNA by itself, 54 bases read in frame from the first base. V is trimmed back by 2 bases and J by 0 bases, and the junction contains 7 bases that no gene match accounts for. From a lookup of the germline V gene, CDR1 and CDR2 are SGHRS and YFSETQ.